The 25 T cell receptor beta chains in this list originate from one sample, sequenced in a study of blood T cell repertoires in COVID-19. Some clones are missing from TCRdb's copy, which holds only in-frame ones; the method was immunoSEQ multiplex PCR. Of just over 150,000 clones listed, approximately 90% are singletons. Sequencing input: peripheral blood. All receptors come from a woman in her forties with acute or convalescent COVID-19.

The chain carries TRBV19 and TRBJ2-1, with 7 bases fitting TRBD1. J was trimmed by 5 bases and V by 6 bases; bases with no gene match: 7. Germline V CDR1 and CDR2: LNHDA, SQIVND (reference sequence). The CDR3 has 14 residues. This CDR3 is CASSSGQQNNEQFF. The CDR3 DNA sequence: TGTGCCAGTAGCTCGGGACAGCAAAACAATGAGCAGTTCTTC. Looking up the rest from reference TRBV19 and TRBJ2-1 gives the full variable domain: DGGITQSPKYLFRKEGQNVTLSCEQNLNHDAMYWYRQDPGQGLRLIYYSQIVNDFQKGDIAEGYSVSREKKESFPLTVTSAQKNPTAFYLCASSSGQQNNEQFFGPGTRLTVL.

V gene TRBV4-2 combines with J gene TRBJ2-2; TRBD1 is a possible D gene (5 bases). This CDR3 is 18 amino acids long. Trimming stripped 2 bases from V and 0 bases from J, with 16 bases between. The germline V gene encodes CDR1 LGHNA and CDR2 YNFKEQ. The CDR3 DNA reads as TGTGCCAGCAGCCAATATTGGACACGACACCCGAACACCGGGGAGCTGTTTTTT. Residues: CASSQYWTRHPNTGELFF.

The chain combines TRBV9 with TRBJ2-3; D unresolved. The CDR3 covers 13 residues. With 2 bases removed from V and 1 base from J, the gap between germline ends came to 5 bases. Germline V gives CDR1 SGDLS, CDR2 YYNGEE. Here the CDR3 DNA reads TGTGCCAGCAGCGTCCAGGGCACAGATACGCAGTATTTT. Residues: CASSVQGTDTQYF.

This chain links TRBV4-2 with TRBJ1-5, with D tentatively TRBD1 (5 bases). The CDR3 runs to 14 residues. Trimming took off 0 bases at V and 9 bases at J, with 12 bases between the two ends. Looked up from germline, CDR1 is LGHNA and CDR2 is YNFKEQ. CDR3 sequence: CASSQDLGVGPQHF. CDR3 coding DNA: TGTGCCAGCAGCCAAGATCTAGGGGTGGGGCCCCAGCATTTT.

This chain joins TRBV27 and TRBJ2-2; TRBD2 matches 11 bases. The junction had 9 bases not matched to a gene; V was cut back by 4 bases and J by 5 bases. The CDR3 runs to 17 residues. The germline V gene encodes CDR1 MNHEY and CDR2 SMNVEV (reference sequence). CDR3 loop: CASSSLPTSGVTGELFF. The CDR3 region has the DNA TGTGCCAGCAGTTCTCTCCCGACTAGCGGGGTAACCGGGGAGCTGTTTTTT.

The genes are TRBV5-1 and TRBJ2-7, with D possibly being TRBD1 (5 bases). V gave up 0 bases and J gave up 3 bases, with 16 bases separating them. This CDR3 region has 16 residues. Germline V gene lookup returns CDR1 SGHRS and CDR2 YFSETQ. The DNA of the CDR3 is TGCGCCAGCAGCTTGGAGGGGCGCCCTACCCACTACGAGCAGTACTTC. Translating it yields CASSLEGRPTHYEQYF. The complete variable domain, with remaining parts taken from reference TRBV5-1 and TRBJ2-7, reads KAGVTQTPRYLIKTRGQQVTLSCSPISGHRSVSWYQQTPGQGLQFLFEYFSETQRNKGNFPGRFSGRQFSNSRSEMNVSTLELGDSALYLCASSLEGRPTHYEQYFGPGTRLTVT.

The genes are TRBV12-3 or TRBV12-4 and TRBJ2-7; unclear D gene. This CDR3 has 11 amino acids. V gave up 5 bases and J gave up 6 bases, with 8 bases separating them. The CDR3 DNA sequence: TGTGCCAGCAGTGTTAGTGGCGAGCAGTACTTC. Its protein is CASSVSGEQYF.

The V and J genes are TRBV5-1 and TRBJ1-2; 7 positions agree with TRBD1. Looked up from germline, CDR1 is SGHRS and CDR2 is YFSETQ. The length of the CDR3 is 13 residues. The V segment lost 5 bases and the J segment 4 bases; nucleotides outside the gene matches: 5. The CDR3 region has the DNA TGCGCCAGCAGAGAGACAGGGTCCTATGGCTACACCTTC. Encoded protein: CASRETGSYGYTF.

This clone was observed a handful of times. The gene calls are TRBV19 and TRBJ1-3; perhaps TRBD1 as D (5 bases). V lost 6 bases and J lost 4, with 13 bases in between. Looked up from germline, CDR1 is LNHDA and CDR2 is SQIVND (reference sequence). The CDR3 runs to 14 residues. DNA of the CDR3: TGTGCCAGTAGCAGGGCGACTAGAGGAAACACCATATATTTT. Translation: CASSRATRGNTIYF.

The rearrangement uses TRBV19 and TRBJ1-2, with 12 bases lining up with TRBD1. Germline V gene data show CDR1 as LNHDA and CDR2 as SQIVND (reference sequence). J lost 2 bases, V lost 6 bases, and 7 bases had no gene match. This CDR3 has 16 amino acids. The CDR3 loop is CASRTGTGGENYGYTF. The CDR3 coding sequence is TGTGCCAGTAGGACCGGGACAGGGGGCGAGAACTATGGCTACACCTTC.

The chain has TRBV19 and TRBJ1-2; 8 bases fit TRBD1. Germline assignment: CDR1 LNHDA and CDR2 SQIVND (reference sequence). Unmatched junction bases numbered 13, after V lost 6 bases and J lost 7 bases. CDR3 size: 15 residues. The CDR3 DNA is TGTGCCAGTAGAACTGGACAGGGCACGGAGATTGGCTACACCTTC. Its translation is CASRTGQGTEIGYTF.

V usage is TRBV6-1 and J usage is TRBJ2-7; D unresolved. The V end lost 2 bases, the J end lost 3 bases, and 2 bases lay between the germline ends. The CDR3 is 11 residues long. Germline CDR1 is MNHNS and CDR2 is SASEGT. Here the CDR3 DNA reads TGTGCCAGCAGTGAACGCTACGAGCAGTACTTC. This sequence encodes CASSERYEQYF.

The chain uses TRBV10-3 and TRBJ2-5; TRBD1 aligns across 10 bases. J was trimmed by 5 bases and V by 3 bases; bases with no gene match: 6. Per germline, CDR1 ENHRY and CDR2 SYGVKD. This CDR3 region has 15 residues. CDR3 in amino acids: CAISDDRGPGETQYF. The CDR3 DNA sequence: TGTGCCATCAGTGATGACAGGGGGCCTGGGGAGACCCAGTACTTC.

In regard to this clone: Compared with germline, one end of the junction differs, possibly owing to a read error. V gene TRBV19 combines with J gene TRBJ1-2; D is possibly TRBD1 (5 bases). Germline CDR1 and CDR2: LNHDA and SQIVND (reference sequence). This CDR3 is built from 12 residues. The CDR3 loop is CASSIGRADLRF. The CDR3 nucleotides read TGTGCCAGTAGTATAGGCAGGGCAGACCTCCGATTC.

The chain recombines TRBV5-1 with TRBJ2-3, with D possibly being TRBD1 (8 bases). This CDR3 is built from 15 residues. The germline gives CDR1 SGHRS, CDR2 YFSETQ. V lost 6 bases and J 1 base, leaving 15 bases between the germline ends. The CDR3 spells CASNRGGSGTDTQYF. Here the CDR3 DNA reads TGCGCCAGCAACAGGGGGGGCTCTGGCACAGATACGCAGTATTTT.

The chain combines TRBV6-5 with TRBJ2-2; the match to TRBD1 covers 7 bases. The J segment lost 6 bases and the V segment lost 7 bases, leaving 8 bases of the junction unmatched. CDR1 is MNHEY, CDR2 SVGAGI, per germline. The CDR3 has 14 amino acids. The CDR3 loop reads CASKTTGQAGELFF. The CDR3 DNA is TGTGCCAGCAAAACAACAGGACAGGCCGGGGAGCTGTTTTTT.

The rearrangement joins TRBV27 to TRBJ1-5; D is possibly TRBD1 (5 bases). Germline values: CDR1 MNHEY, CDR2 SMNVEV (reference sequence). The CDR3 loop spans 12 amino acids. V lost 5 bases to trimming and J lost 9 bases, with 11 bases between them. Here the CDR3 DNA reads TGTGCCAGCAGTACAACCGGGGGGCCCCAGCATTTT. Translating it yields CASSTTGGPQHF.

V usage is TRBV18 and J usage is TRBJ2-3, with D maybe TRBD2 (7 bases). The CDR3 contains 16 residues. Germline-derived CDR1 and CDR2 are KGHSH and LQKENI. The V and J ends lost 0 bases and 5 bases respectively, with 15 bases between them. CDR3 region: CASSPPSGGGIDTQYF. CDR3 sequence (DNA): TGTGCCAGCTCACCACCTTCGGGCGGGGGCATAGATACGCAGTATTTT.

This chain uses TRBV4-1 with TRBJ2-1; 12 nucleotides align to TRBD2. This CDR3 has 18 residues. J gave up 7 bases and V 0 bases, and 10 bases lay outside the gene matches. Germline V gene lookup returns CDR1 MGHRA and CDR2 YSYEKL. CDR3 nucleotide sequence: TGCGCCAGCAGCCAAGATCCTAGCGGGGGGGCATCTATTAATGAGCAGTTCTTC. This encodes CASSQDPSGGASINEQFF.

V is TRBV30 and J is TRBJ2-7; TRBD1 agrees at 8 bases. Germline V gene lookup returns CDR1 GTSNPN and CDR2 SVGIG (reference sequence). With V trimmed by 4 bases and J by 0 bases, 5 bases remained unmatched. The CDR3 has 14 amino acids. The CDR3 nucleotides read TGTGCCTGGACCCGGGACAGGCGCTCCTACGAGCAGTACTTC. Its translation is CAWTRDRRSYEQYF.

The gene calls are TRBV2 and TRBJ2-1; D gene unclear. Between the trimmed V and J ends, which lost 4 bases and 0 bases, there was a span of 10 bases. Germline values: CDR1 SNHLY, CDR2 FYNNEI. This CDR3 has 15 residues. CDR3 bases: TGTGCCAGCAGTGTCGACTTTAGCTCCTACAATGAGCAGTTCTTC. Translation: CASSVDFSSYNEQFF.

The chain uses TRBV5-6 and TRBJ1-1; a possible D gene is TRBD1 (5 bases). CDR1 is SGHDT and CDR2 is YYEEEE in the germline V gene. This CDR3 is built from 15 residues. Between the trimmed V and J ends, which lost 3 bases and 3 bases, there was a span of 15 bases. CDR3 amino acids: CASSSDSRGHTEAFF. The CDR3 bases are TGTGCCAGCAGCTCAGACAGTCGTGGCCACACTGAAGCTTTCTTT.

The rearrangement uses TRBV7-9 and TRBJ2-1, with 7 bases lining up with TRBD2. With 5 bases clipped from V and 2 bases from J, the junction kept 9 bases outside the gene matches. The length of the CDR3 is 16 residues. Germline V CDR1 and CDR2: SEHNR, FQNEAQ (reference sequence). The CDR3 is CASSHLSGPTYNEQFF. The CDR3 coding sequence is TGTGCCAGCAGCCACCTTAGCGGGCCAACCTACAATGAGCAGTTCTTC.

The chain is built from TRBV10-3 and TRBJ2-2; the match to TRBD2 covers 14 bases. The junction had 7 bases not matched to a gene; V was cut back by 10 bases and J by 3 bases. The CDR3 spans 16 residues. CDR1 ENHRY and CDR2 SYGVKD come from the germline V gene. CDR3 nucleotide sequence: TGTGCCACGAAAGGACTAGCGGGGGGATACACCGGGGAGCTGTTTTTT. This gives the protein CATKGLAGGYTGELFF.

This chain joins TRBV9 and TRBJ2-1; a possible D gene is TRBD1 (5 bases). This CDR3 contains 13 residues. Germline CDR1 is SGDLS and CDR2 is YYNGEE. Between the trimmed V and J ends, which lost 7 bases and 6 bases, there was a span of 14 bases. The CDR3 DNA is TGTGCCAGCGGAACAGGACCCGGCAATGAGCAGTTCTTC. The encoded protein is CASGTGPGNEQFF.